A selection of T cell receptor beta chains follows, all from one sample in a study of T cells in Graves' hyperthyroidism and ophthalmopathy. MiXCR, applied by TCRdb to the multiplex PCR reads, yields one record per CDR3 protein. The repertoire holds roughly 640,000 distinct CDR3 sequences, roughly 15% seen once, with less than 3.5% in the top ten. Sequenced sample: blood. These receptors were obtained from a middle-aged woman with Graves' ophthalmopathy. Both conserved end residues are part of each CDR3. A D gene is named only where the DNA matches it firmly. The size of a clone is reported for some rows only, either as once, few or many, or as a class for expanded clones.

d_call	clone_size	v_call	j_call	cdr3_aa	cdr3_nt
.	.	TRBV27	TRBJ1-3	CASSPQENGGNTIYF	TGTGCCAGCAGCCCCCAGGAGAACGGTGGAAACACCATATATTTT
TRBD2	.	TRBV27	TRBJ2-1	CASSFLAGGKFF	TGTGCCAGCAGTTTCCTAGCGGGAGGAAAGTTCTTC
.	many	TRBV18	TRBJ1-2	CASSPPGGVGGYTF	TGTGCCAGCTCACCCCCGGGAGGGGTCGGTGGCTACACCTTC
.	few	TRBV28	TRBJ1-6	CASRQRNSPLHF	TGTGCCAGCAGACAACGGAATTCACCCCTCCACTTT
TRBD2	many	TRBV11-2	TRBJ2-7	CASSFGLASEEQYF	TGTGCCAGCAGCTTTGGACTAGCCAGTGAGGAGCAGTACTTC
TRBD2	many	TRBV20-1	TRBJ2-3	CSASGPLSSGRIGLSTQYF	TGCAGTGCTAGTGGCCCCCTATCTAGCGGGAGGATCGGCCTGTCCACGCAGTATTTT
.	.	TRBV5-1	TRBJ1-2	CASSLDRNHYGYTF	TGCGCCAGCAGCTTGGACAGGAACCACTATGGCTACACCTTC
.	many	TRBV12-5	TRBJ2-3	CASGQGTDTQYF	TGTGCTAGTGGACAGGGCACAGATACGCAGTATTTT
.	.	TRBV6-1	TRBJ2-1	CASRDRSLGGNEQFF	TGTGCCAGCAGGGACAGGTCTCTGGGGGGCAATGAGCAGTTCTTC
.	many	TRBV6-1	TRBJ1-2	CASSEETGQVGGYTF	TGTGCCAGCAGTGAAGAGACAGGACAAGTTGGGGGCTACACCTTC
.	many	TRBV2	TRBJ1-2	CASGGGETYGYTF	TGTGCCAGCGGCGGGGGCGAAACCTATGGCTACACCTTC
.	.	TRBV7-9	TRBJ2-1	CASSFKGGNEQFF	TGTGCCAGCAGCTTTAAAGGAGGCAATGAGCAGTTCTTC
TRBD2	many	TRBV6-4	TRBJ2-1	CASSTGTSGDNEQFF	TGTGCCAGCAGTACCGGGACTAGCGGGGACAATGAGCAGTTCTTC
.	.	TRBV12-3/TRBV12-4	TRBJ2-7	CASSLASSGVPYEQYF	TGTGCCAGCAGTTTAGCGTCATCTGGGGTTCCCTACGAGCAGTACTTC
TRBD1	.	TRBV19	TRBJ1-2	CASNVATGGAALRGYTF	TGTGCCAGTAACGTGGCTACAGGGGGCGCAGCCCTGCGAGGCTACACCTTC
.	.	TRBV28	TRBJ1-2	CASRDMDGYTF	TGTGCCAGCAGGGATATGGATGGCTACACCTTC
.	many	TRBV6-1	TRBJ2-1	CASRRSGTSYNEQFF	TGTGCCAGCAGAAGATCAGGGACGTCCTACAATGAGCAGTTCTTC
TRBD1	many	TRBV28	TRBJ2-7	CASRLQGNEQYF	TGTGCCAGCAGACTACAGGGGAACGAGCAGTACTTC
.	many	TRBV18	TRBJ2-7	CASSAVRDFSYEQYF	TGTGCCAGCTCAGCAGTTAGGGACTTCTCCTACGAGCAGTACTTC
TRBD2	many	TRBV28	TRBJ2-5	CASSTREGGKETQYF	TGTGCCAGCAGTACCCGGGAGGGCGGTAAAGAGACCCAGTACTTC
.	many	TRBV2	TRBJ2-3	CASRGRGSTDTQYF	TGTGCCAGCAGGGGGCGGGGTAGCACAGATACGCAGTATTTT
TRBD1	.	TRBV28	TRBJ2-4	CASSLQGAIGKNIQYF	TGTGCCAGCAGTTTACAGGGGGCTATTGGCAAAAACATTCAGTACTTC
.	many	TRBV7-9	TRBJ2-1	CASSSMGAFNEQFF	TGTGCCAGCAGCTCAATGGGGGCCTTCAATGAGCAGTTCTTC
.	few	TRBV2	TRBJ1-2	CASTGSDLTTF	TGTGCCAGCACAGGGTCGGATCTTACCACCTTC
.	many	TRBV29-1	TRBJ1-1	CSVDGQATEAFF	TGCAGCGTTGATGGGCAGGCCACTGAAGCTTTCTTT
.	many	TRBV7-2	TRBJ1-2	CASSLGGVAYGYTF	TGTGCCAGCAGCTTAGGAGGGGTTGCGTATGGCTACACCTTC
.	many	TRBV28	TRBJ2-5	CASSLSQGQTQYF	TGTGCCAGCAGTTTAAGCCAGGGACAGACCCAGTACTTC
TRBD2	many	TRBV3-1	TRBJ2-5	CASSQGGTSGFQYF	TGTGCCAGCAGCCAAGGGGGGACTAGCGGGTTCCAGTACTTC